This note documents a single T cell receptor beta chain sequence. The antigen is not known. The CDR3 is made up of 18 amino acids. Healthy donors of bone marrow made up the group. The study ran its PCR with 60 Vbeta and 13 Jbeta primers. Measured with immunoSEQ multiplex PCR; TCRdb has only the in-frame clones, and not every one. In the table there are about 160,000 clones, 75% to 90% of which are singletons. The data derive from a study of cytomegalovirus exposure and HLA in healthy donors. Overall study findings and caveats: TCR beta chains numbering more than 150 were designated cytomegalovirus-associated. Researchers reported in a later analysis that common viral pathogens appeared linked to several top clusters. In vitro assays verified that a few CMV-associated chains recognized CMV antigens specifically.

The sample consisted of PBMCs. The receptor was isolated from a woman under 30 in good health and CMV-seronegative. The chain has TRBV12-2 and TRBJ2-7; the table's D gene call, TRBD2, was not cross checked with the DNA. TRBV12-2 constitutes a pseudogene. CDR3 amino acids: CASRLVVVVAGRDYEQYF. CDR3 coding DNA: TGTGCAAGTCGCTTAGTCGTCGTGGTTGCGGGAAGGGACTACGAGCAGTACTTC.